A selection of T cell receptor beta chains follows, all from one sample in a study of T cells after yellow fever vaccination. TCRdb redid the calling of the 5' RACE reads with MiXCR, one entry per CDR3 protein. The data hold fewer than 650,000 distinct CDR3 sequences, with around a fifth observed a single time. The sequencing here drew on PBMCs, taken roughly 20 days after the first yellow fever vaccination. The source of these receptors is a man between 18 and 29 years old who received the YFV17D yellow fever vaccine. The CDR3 runs from the conserved cysteine through the conserved F or W. Each record gives: clone size, D gene, V gene, J gene, CDR3 DNA, CDR3 protein. D genes are given only for firm matches. The listing skips clone size in some rows; elsewhere it reads once, few, many or a size class.

size: few; D: TRBD2; V: TRBV6-5; J: TRBJ2-5; DNA: TGTGCCAGCAGTTACTCCTCGAGCGGGGGGCTCCAAGAGACCCAGTACTTC; CDR3: CASSYSSSGGLQETQYF
size: .; D: .; V: TRBV7-2; J: TRBJ2-7; DNA: TGTGCCAGCAGCCGGACAGCTAGAAGCTCCTACGAGCAGTACTTC; CDR3: CASSRTARSSYEQYF
size: .; D: .; V: TRBV20-1; J: TRBJ1-1; DNA: TGCAGTGCTAGAGATCCTGTTAACACTGAAGCTTTCTTT; CDR3: CSARDPVNTEAFF
size: .; D: TRBD2; V: TRBV12-3/TRBV12-4; J: TRBJ2-7; DNA: TGTGCCAGCAGTTGGGCGGGACTAGCATACTACGAGCAGTACTTC; CDR3: CASSWAGLAYYEQYF
size: .; D: TRBD1; V: TRBV7-2; J: TRBJ2-1; DNA: TGTGCCAGCAGCGAACAGGGGGCGAATGAGCAGTTCTTC; CDR3: CASSEQGANEQFF
size: .; D: .; V: TRBV5-1; J: TRBJ1-2; DNA: TGCGCCAGCAGCTTGGGTACCAAGGATGGCTACACCTTC; CDR3: CASSLGTKDGYTF
size: .; D: .; V: TRBV28; J: TRBJ1-1; DNA: TGTGCCAGTACATTTAATATGAACACTGAAGCTTTCTTT; CDR3: CASTFNMNTEAFF
size: few; D: .; V: TRBV7-8; J: TRBJ2-2; DNA: TGTGCCAGCAGCTTATTTTCCCGGGGTCCCACCGGGGAGCTGTTTTTT; CDR3: CASSLFSRGPTGELFF
size: few; D: .; V: TRBV24-1; J: TRBJ2-5; DNA: TGTGCCACCAGTGATTTGAGGCTCGGCTGGGAGACCCAGTACTTC; CDR3: CATSDLRLGWETQYF
size: few; D: TRBD2; V: TRBV11-2; J: TRBJ2-4; DNA: TGTGCCAGCAGGGGGGGGGTCCAAAACATTCAGTACTTC; CDR3: CASRGGVQNIQYF
size: .; D: .; V: TRBV20-1; J: TRBJ2-5; DNA: TGCAGTGCCCCTGGTGGGGGAAAAGAGACCCAGTACTTC; CDR3: CSAPGGGKETQYF
size: .; D: TRBD1; V: TRBV5-1; J: TRBJ1-1; DNA: TGCGCCAGCACCGTGACAGGGGCCGATGAAGCTTTCTTT; CDR3: CASTVTGADEAFF